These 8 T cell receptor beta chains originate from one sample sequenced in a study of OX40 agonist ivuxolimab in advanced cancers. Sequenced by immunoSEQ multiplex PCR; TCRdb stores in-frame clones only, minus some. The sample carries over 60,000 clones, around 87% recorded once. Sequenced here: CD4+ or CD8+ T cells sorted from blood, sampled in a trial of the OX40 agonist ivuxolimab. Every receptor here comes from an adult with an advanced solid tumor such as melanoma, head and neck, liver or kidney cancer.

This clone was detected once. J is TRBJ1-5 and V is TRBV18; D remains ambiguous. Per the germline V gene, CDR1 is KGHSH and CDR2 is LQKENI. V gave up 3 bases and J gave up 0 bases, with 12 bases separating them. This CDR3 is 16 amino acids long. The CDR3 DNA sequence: TGTGCCAGCTCACCTAACGGGGATTATAGCAATCAGCCCCAGCATTTT. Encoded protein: CASSPNGDYSNQPQHF.

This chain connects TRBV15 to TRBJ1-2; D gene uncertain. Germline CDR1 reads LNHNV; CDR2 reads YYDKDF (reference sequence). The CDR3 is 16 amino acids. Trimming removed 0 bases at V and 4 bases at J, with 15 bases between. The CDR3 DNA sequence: TGTGCCACCAGCAGAGATAGGTTGGGCGGAACCTATGGCTACACCTTC. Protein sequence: CATSRDRLGGTYGYTF.

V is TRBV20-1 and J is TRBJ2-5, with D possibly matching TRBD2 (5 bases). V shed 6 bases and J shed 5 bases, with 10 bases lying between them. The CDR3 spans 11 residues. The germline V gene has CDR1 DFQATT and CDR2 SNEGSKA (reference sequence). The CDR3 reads CSALGSETQYF. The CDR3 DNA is TGCAGTGCACTAGGGTCGGAGACCCAGTACTTC.

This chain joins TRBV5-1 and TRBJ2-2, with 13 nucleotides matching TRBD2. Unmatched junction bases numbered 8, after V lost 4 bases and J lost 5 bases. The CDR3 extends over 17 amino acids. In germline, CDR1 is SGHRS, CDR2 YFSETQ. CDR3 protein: CASSLRTSGGVTGELFF. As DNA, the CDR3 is TGCGCCAGCAGCCTCCGGACTAGCGGGGGAGTAACCGGGGAGCTGTTTTTT.

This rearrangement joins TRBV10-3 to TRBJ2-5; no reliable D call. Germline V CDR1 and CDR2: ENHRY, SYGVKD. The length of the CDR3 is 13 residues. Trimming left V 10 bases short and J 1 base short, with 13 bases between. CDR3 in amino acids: CATTPGVQETQYF. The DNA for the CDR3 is TGTGCCACCACTCCGGGTGTCCAAGAGACCCAGTACTTC.

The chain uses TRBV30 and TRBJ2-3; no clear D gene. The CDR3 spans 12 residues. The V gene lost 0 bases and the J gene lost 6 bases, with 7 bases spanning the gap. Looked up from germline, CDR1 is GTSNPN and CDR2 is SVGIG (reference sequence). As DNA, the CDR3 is TGTGCCTGGAGTGTCGGTCCTGATACGCAGTATTTT. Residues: CAWSVGPDTQYF.

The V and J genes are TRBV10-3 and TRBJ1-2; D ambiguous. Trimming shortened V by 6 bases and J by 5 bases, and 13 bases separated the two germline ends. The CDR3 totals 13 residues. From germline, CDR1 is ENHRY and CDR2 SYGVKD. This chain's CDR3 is CAISPGATYGYTF. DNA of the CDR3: TGTGCCATCAGCCCTGGTGCGACTTATGGCTACACCTTC.

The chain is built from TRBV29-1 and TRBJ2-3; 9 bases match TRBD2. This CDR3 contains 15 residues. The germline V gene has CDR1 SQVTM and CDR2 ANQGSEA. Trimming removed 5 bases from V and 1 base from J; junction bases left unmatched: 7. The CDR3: CSVNRLAVGTDTQYF. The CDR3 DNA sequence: TGCAGCGTTAATAGACTAGCGGTTGGCACAGATACGCAGTATTTT.